Detailed here is one T cell receptor beta chain. Its antigen is still unknown. This sample was included in a study of post-analysis software for immune sequencing data. Study-level findings and limits: Same-batch samples co-clustered strongly by F measure. Patients with multiple sclerosis recorded significantly lower normalized Chao1 diversity than controls, the study found. With TRBV5-6, TRBV5-1 and TRBV20-1 included, about five TRBV segments were more frequent in patients than in controls.

After removal of 6 bases from V and 2 bases from J, the junction contained 5 bases not matched to a gene. CDR3 length: 16 amino acids. Germline assignment: CDR1 SGHTA and CDR2 FQGTGA. Unique molecular identifiers featured in each of the TCR beta cDNA libraries. TCRdb independently ran MiXCR on the PCR reads; one entry per CDR3 protein. The sample includes roughly 650,000 distinct CDR3 sequences, approximately 60% of them seen just once. The chain is built from TRBV7-3 and TRBJ2-5; 14 positions match TRBD2. Sequenced input: blood. The source of this sequence is a girl aged 2-10 years with multiple sclerosis. CDR3 coding DNA: TGTGCCAGCAGGCGGGGACTAGCGGGGGAACAAGAGACCCAGTACTTC. Encoded protein: CASRRGLAGEQETQYF.